This passage covers 25 T cell receptor beta chains from one sample sequenced in a study of blood T cells in healthy people across ages. Through a sample-barcoded 5' primer and a J-beta primer mix, a second PCR was run for 7 to 11 cycles. TCRdb re-called the 5' RACE reads through MiXCR, storing one row per CDR3 protein. The table includes about 1.1 million distinct CDR3 sequences, about two fifths detected once. Sequencing was done on a sample of blood. These receptors originate from a young man in good health.

Points on this clonotype: One end of the junction is discordant with germline, which a read error may explain. The chain links TRBV2 to TRBJ1-1, with TRBD1 matching over 7 bases. Germline lookup yields CDR1 SNHLY and CDR2 FYNNEI. The CDR3 sequence is 14 residues long. DNA for the CDR3: TGTGCCAGCATGATCGACAGGGTGAACACTGCAGCTTTCTTT. Its translation is CASMIDRVNTAAFF. Based on the CDR3 plus reference TRBV2 and TRBJ1-1, the full variable domain is EPEVTQTPSHQVTQMGQEVILRCVPISNHLYFYWYRQILGQKVEFLVSFYNNEISEKSEIFDDQFSVERPDGSNFTLKIRSTKLEDSAMYFCASMIDRVNTAAFFGQGTRLTVV.

With regard to this clonotype: This clone may be a read error of a much larger clone one base away. V usage is TRBV9 and J usage is TRBJ2-6, with a possible D match to TRBD1 (5 bases). CDR3 length equals 15 residues. CDR1 is SGDLS, CDR2 YYNGEE, per germline. The chain's CDR3 is CASSVDPSGANGLTF. Written as DNA, the CDR3 is TGTGCCAGCAGCGTGGACCCCTCTGGGGCCAACGGCCTGACTTTC.

In this sample, this clonotype turned up a few times. One junction end disagrees with the germline gene, perhaps due to a read error. The rearrangement uses TRBV6-7 and TRBJ2-1; maybe TRBD1 (5 bases). TRBV6-7 is an ORF, with its function uncertain. CDR3 length: 14 amino acids. CDR3 residues: CASSQQDGYNEQFF. CDR3 sequence (DNA): TGTGCCAGCAGTCAACAGGACGGGTACAATGAGCAGTTTTTC.

Points on this clonotype: This sequence may be a read error, since a much larger clone differs from it by one base. The V call is TRBV21-1, the J call TRBJ1-2; the D call TRBD1 from the table was never checked on the DNA. TRBV21-1 is classified as a pseudogene. The CDR3 is made up of 18 amino acids. CDR3 amino acids: CASSANRDRGILCYGYTF. CDR3 DNA: TGTGCCAGCAGCGCAAACCGGGACAGGGGGATTTTATGCTATGGCTACACCTTC.

Here the CDR3 reads CASSKGDIRRGSTYEQYF. CDR3 sequence (DNA): TGTGCCAGCAGCAAAGGAGATATACGGCGGGGGTCCACCTACGAGCAGTACTTC. The chain employs TRBV21-1 and TRBJ2-7; the table assigns TRBD1, which was not confirmed against the DNA. TRBV21-1 is a known pseudogene. This CDR3 region has 18 residues.

This clonotype has more than one count but fewer than ten. This sequence joins TRBV27 and TRBJ2-5; no clear D. Germline CDR1 MNHEY, CDR2 SMNVEV (reference sequence). Trimming shortened V by 7 bases and J by 0 bases, and 9 bases separated the two germline ends. The CDR3 contains 13 residues. The CDR3 spells CASKKADQETQYF. As DNA, the CDR3 is TGTGCCAGCAAGAAGGCCGACCAAGAGACCCAGTACTTC.

The chain links TRBV7-9 to TRBJ2-4; TRBD2 matches 9 bases. This CDR3 region has 18 residues. V trimming: 5 bases; J trimming: 6 bases; junction bases outside the gene matches: 17. Per the germline V gene, CDR1 is SEHNR and CDR2 is FQNEAQ (reference sequence). This chain's CDR3 is CASSPPLAGKLGINIQYF. DNA for the CDR3: TGTGCCAGCAGCCCCCCCCTAGCGGGGAAGCTAGGGATAAACATTCAGTACTTC.

This clonotype was found a few times. This sequence joins TRBV9 and TRBJ1-2; possibly TRBD1 for D (6 bases). V was shortened by 0 bases and J by 4 bases, with 13 bases between the two germline ends. Germline V lookup: CDR1 SGDLS, CDR2 YYNGEE. CDR3 length: 15 residues. Written as DNA, the CDR3 is TGTGCCAGCAGCGTAGACAACAGGGTGTCCTATGGCTACACCTTC. Translated: CASSVDNRVSYGYTF.

CDR3 protein: CASSKRRRGNPDTQYF. The CDR3 DNA reads TGCGCCAGCAGCAAACGTCGACGAGGTAACCCAGATACGCAGTATTTT. This chain connects TRBV4-3 to TRBJ2-3, with D unclear. The CDR3 is 16 residues long. Per germline, CDR1 LGHNA and CDR2 YSLEER. V was trimmed by 5 bases and J by 4 bases, leaving 19 bases between them.

The rearrangement uses TRBV4-3 and TRBJ2-7, with 11 bases that match TRBD1. The CDR3 has 16 residues. Per the germline V gene, CDR1 is LGHNA and CDR2 is YSLEER. V was pared by 0 bases and J by 6 bases, with 7 bases of the junction left unmatched. The CDR3, as DNA: TGCGCCAGCAGCCAAGATATCTGGACAGGGGGCCGCGAGCAGTACTTC. Its translation: CASSQDIWTGGREQYF.

A note on this clonotype: Its ends do not fully match the called genes, so a read error is possible. CDR3: CASSPYSDRVQEAQYF. The DNA for the CDR3 is TGTGCTAGCAGCCCTTATTCGGACAGGGTCCAAGAGGCCCAGTACTTC. The chain employs TRBV7-7 and TRBJ2-5; the match to TRBD1 covers 8 bases. Germline V CDR1 and CDR2: SSHAT, FNYEAQ (reference sequence). There are 16 residues in the CDR3.

This clonotype was counted only a few times. This rearrangement joins TRBV5-6 to TRBJ1-2, with 11 bases matching TRBD1. CDR3 length: 14 amino acids. The germline CDR1 and CDR2 sequences are SGHDT and YYEEEE. V lost 3 bases and J lost 12; bases outside the gene matches: 10. This CDR3 is CASSSDRGLTKDTF. DNA for the CDR3: TGTGCCAGCAGCTCGGACAGGGGGCTAACCAAGGACACCTTC.

CDR3 DNA: TGTGCCAGCAGCTTGGAAAGGCCAGCTCTCAATCAGCCCCAGCATTTT. Translating it yields CASSLERPALNQPQHF. The J gene is TRBJ1-5, the V gene TRBV5-8, with D unresolved. V lost 0 bases, J lost 3 bases, and 13 bases lay in between. The CDR3 is 16 residues long. CDR1 is SGHTS and CDR2 is YDEGEE in the germline V gene. The whole variable domain, remainder taken from reference TRBV5-8 and TRBJ1-5, is EAGVTQSPTHLIKTRGQQATLRCSPISGHTSVYWYQQALGLGLQFLLWYDEGEERNRGNFPPRFSGRQFPNYSSELNVNALELEDSALYLCASSLERPALNQPQHFGDGTRLSIL.

This clonotype was seen only a few times. This rearrangement joins TRBV20-1 to TRBJ2-2; D not resolved. Trimming removed 2 bases from V and 2 bases from J, with 6 bases in between. CDR3 size: 13 residues. Germline V gene data show CDR1 as DFQATT and CDR2 as SNEGSKA (reference sequence). For the CDR3, the DNA is TGCAGTGCTAGAAGTTTAAACACCGGGGAGCTGTTTTTT. Its protein product is CSARSLNTGELFF.

This rearrangement joins TRBV5-1 to TRBJ2-7; D remains ambiguous. V lost 5 bases and J lost 7, with 13 bases in between. CDR3 size: 12 residues. Germline values: CDR1 SGHRS, CDR2 YFSETQ. The chain's CDR3 is CASSQTWDEQYF. CDR3 in DNA: TGCGCCAGCAGTCAGACATGGGATGAGCAGTACTTC.

The J gene is TRBJ1-1, the V gene TRBV6-6; possible D gene TRBD1, 5 bases. CDR1 is MNHNY, CDR2 SVGAGI, per germline (reference sequence). V dropped 4 bases and J dropped 4 bases, with 13 bases sitting between them. The CDR3 extends over 14 amino acids. The CDR3 DNA sequence: TGTGCCAGCAGTTTCGCGAGGGGAGCCACTGAAGCTTTCTTT. Protein sequence: CASSFARGATEAFF.

As concerns this clonotype: A read error may explain this, as a much larger clone is one base away. The chain recombines TRBV29-1 with TRBJ1-2, with D unclear. This CDR3 contains 15 residues. V lost 2 bases and J 6 bases, leaving 19 bases between the germline ends. Germline V gene lookup returns CDR1 SQVTM and CDR2 ANQGSEA. CDR3 coding DNA: TGCAGCGTTGAACCCCTGGCCAGGAGGTATCATGGCTACACCTTC. It specifies CSVEPLARRYHGYTF.

This clonotype was seen a handful of times. One end of the junction fails to match germline, which may point to a read error. This chain connects TRBV10-3 to TRBJ1-4; D is unclear. Germline V gene lookup returns CDR1 ENHRY and CDR2 SYGVKD. The CDR3 has 14 amino acids. CDR3 sequence reads: CAISARATNGKLFF. CDR3 coding DNA: TGTGCCATCAGTGCAAGAGCAACTAATGGAAAACTGTTTTTT.

This clonotype has only a few counts. This chain links TRBV7-2 with TRBJ1-1, with TRBD1 matching 7 bases. V lost 3 bases, J lost 8 bases, and 9 bases stayed unmatched. The germline V gene has CDR1 SGHTA and CDR2 FQGNSA. There are 14 residues in the CDR3. CDR3 nucleotide sequence: TGTGCCAGCAGCTTGGAAGGGGGCGCCCCCGAAGCTTTCTTT. It translates to CASSLEGGAPEAFF.

The chain recombines TRBV20-1 with TRBJ1-2; D not certain. The CDR3 covers 14 residues. Germline V gives CDR1 DFQATT, CDR2 SNEGSKA (reference sequence). Trimming left V 5 bases short and J 6 bases short, with 19 bases between. The CDR3 DNA sequence: TGCAGTGCTCGAAACGGGAAAAGTGACGATGGCTACACCTTC. This sequence encodes CSARNGKSDDGYTF.

The chain couples TRBV7-2 to TRBJ2-3; 15 positions match TRBD2. Per the germline V gene, CDR1 is SGHTA and CDR2 is FQGNSA. V dropped 5 bases and J dropped 6; count of bases not matched to a gene: 9. CDR3 length equals 17 residues. The CDR3 protein is CASSPGLAGGPLDTQYF. The CDR3 DNA reads as TGTGCCAGCAGCCCCGGACTAGCGGGGGGGCCGCTCGATACGCAGTATTTT.

The chain has TRBV7-3 and TRBJ2-3; 11 nucleotides align to TRBD2. The J segment lost 4 bases and the V segment lost 3 bases, leaving 9 bases of the junction unmatched. This CDR3 spans 17 amino acids. In germline, CDR1 is SGHTA, CDR2 FQGTGA. CDR3 region: CASSLKLAGVLPDTQYF. The CDR3 nucleotides are TGTGCCAGCAGCTTGAAACTAGCGGGGGTTTTGCCAGATACGCAGTATTTT. The variable domain in full, completed from reference TRBV7-3 and TRBJ2-3, reads GAGVSQTPSNKVTEKGKYVELRCDPISGHTALYWYRQSLGQGPEFLIYFQGTGAADDSGLPNDRFFAVRPEGSVSTLKIQRTERGDSAVYLCASSLKLAGVLPDTQYFGPGTRLTVL.

The rearrangement links TRBV12-3 or TRBV12-4 to TRBJ1-1; tentatively, D is TRBD1 (5 bases). Trimming pared 5 bases from V and 6 bases from J, leaving 19 bases between. The CDR3 runs to 15 residues. CDR3 in amino acids: CASSGMGRVGAEAFF. CDR3 sequence (DNA): TGTGCCAGCAGTGGAATGGGGCGCGTAGGAGCTGAAGCTTTCTTT.

The CDR3 loop is CASSLDAAATDTQYF. CDR3 coding DNA: TGTGCCAGCAGCTTAGACGCGGCAGCTACAGATACGCAGTATTTT. This chain links TRBV7-2 with TRBJ2-3; D unclear. The V end lost 1 base, the J end lost 3 bases, and 11 bases lay between the germline ends. In germline, CDR1 is SGHTA, CDR2 FQGNSA. The CDR3 is 15 residues long.

The chain combines TRBV4-1 with TRBJ2-4; D gene uncertain. With the DNA end fitting TRBJ2-7 better, the J assignment may be wrong. The germline V gene encodes CDR1 MGHRA and CDR2 YSYEKL. CDR3 size: 13 residues. CDR3 nucleotide sequence: TGCGCCAGCAGCCCAGCATCCTGGGACGAGCAGTACTTC. Protein: CASSPASWDEQYF.